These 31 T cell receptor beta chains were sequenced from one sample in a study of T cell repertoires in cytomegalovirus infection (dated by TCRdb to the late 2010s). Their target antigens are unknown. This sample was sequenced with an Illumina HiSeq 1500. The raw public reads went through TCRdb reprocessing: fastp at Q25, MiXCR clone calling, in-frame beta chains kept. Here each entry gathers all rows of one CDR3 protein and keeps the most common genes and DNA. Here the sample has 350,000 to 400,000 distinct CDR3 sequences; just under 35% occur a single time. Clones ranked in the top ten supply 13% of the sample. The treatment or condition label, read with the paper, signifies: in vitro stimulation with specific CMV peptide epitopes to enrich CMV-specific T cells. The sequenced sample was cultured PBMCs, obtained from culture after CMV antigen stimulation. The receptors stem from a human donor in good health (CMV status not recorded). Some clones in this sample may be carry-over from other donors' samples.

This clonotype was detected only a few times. The CDR3 is CATSDASAAFYNEQFF. For the CDR3, the DNA is TGTGCCACCAGTGATGCGAGCGCTGCTTTTTACAATGAGCAGTTCTTC. The chain employs TRBV24-1 and TRBJ2-1; no definite D call. Germline V lookup: CDR1 KGHDR, CDR2 SFDVKD. Trimming took off 3 bases at V and 4 bases at J, with 15 bases between the two ends. CDR3 length: 16 amino acids.

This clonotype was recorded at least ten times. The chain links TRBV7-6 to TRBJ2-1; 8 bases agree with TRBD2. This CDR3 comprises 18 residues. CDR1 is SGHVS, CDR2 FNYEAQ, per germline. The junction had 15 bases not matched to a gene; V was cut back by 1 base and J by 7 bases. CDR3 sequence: CASSLEGGVREVRNEQFF. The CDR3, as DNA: TGTGCCAGCAGCTTAGAGGGCGGGGTGCGGGAGGTGAGGAATGAGCAGTTCTTC. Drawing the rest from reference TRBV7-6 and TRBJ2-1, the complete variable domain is GAGVSQSPRYKVTKRGQDVALRCDPISGHVSLYWYRQALGQGPEFLTYFNYEAQQDKSGLPNDRFSAERPEGSISTLTIQRTEQRDSAMYRCASSLEGGVREVRNEQFFGPGTRLTVL.

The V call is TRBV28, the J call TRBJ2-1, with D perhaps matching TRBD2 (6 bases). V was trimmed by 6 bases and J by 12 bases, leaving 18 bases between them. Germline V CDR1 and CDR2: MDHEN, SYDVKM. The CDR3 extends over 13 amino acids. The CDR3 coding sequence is TGTGCCAGCAGGCCCGGGACTGCCGGATGGCAGTTCTTC. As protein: CASRPGTAGWQFF.

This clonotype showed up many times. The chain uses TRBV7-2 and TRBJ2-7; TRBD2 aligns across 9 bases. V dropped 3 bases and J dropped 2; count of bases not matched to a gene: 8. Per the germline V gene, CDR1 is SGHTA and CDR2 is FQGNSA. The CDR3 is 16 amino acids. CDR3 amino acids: CASSLWRAGGAYEQYF. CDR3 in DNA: TGTGCCAGCAGCTTGTGGAGAGCGGGAGGAGCCTACGAGCAGTACTTC.

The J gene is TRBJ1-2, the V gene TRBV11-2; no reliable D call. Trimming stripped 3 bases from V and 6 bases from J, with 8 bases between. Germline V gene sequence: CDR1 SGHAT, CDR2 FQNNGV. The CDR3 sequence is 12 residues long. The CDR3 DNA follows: TGTGCCAGCAGCTTTGACAAGCATGGCTACACCTTC. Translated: CASSFDKHGYTF.

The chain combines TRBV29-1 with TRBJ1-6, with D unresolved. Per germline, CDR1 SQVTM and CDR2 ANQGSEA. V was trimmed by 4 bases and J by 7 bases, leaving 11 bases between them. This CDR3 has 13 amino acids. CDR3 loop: CSVAGSGNSPLHF. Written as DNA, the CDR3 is TGCAGCGTTGCAGGTTCTGGCAATTCACCCCTCCACTTT.

The CDR3 nucleotides are TGTGCCAGCAGTTTAAGGCCAGGGAATTACGAGCAGTACTTC. Its translation is CASSLRPGNYEQYF. V gene TRBV28 combines with J gene TRBJ2-7; D may be TRBD1 (5 bases). The CDR3 is 14 amino acids. The V end was cut by 2 bases, the J end by 4 bases, with 12 bases between. Per germline, CDR1 MDHEN and CDR2 SYDVKM.

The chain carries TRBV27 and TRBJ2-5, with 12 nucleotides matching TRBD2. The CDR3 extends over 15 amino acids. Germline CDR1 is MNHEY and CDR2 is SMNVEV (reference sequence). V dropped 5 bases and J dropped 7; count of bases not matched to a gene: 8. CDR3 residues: CASSQLAGGIGTQYF. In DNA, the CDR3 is TGTGCCAGCAGTCAACTAGCGGGGGGAATCGGGACCCAGTACTTC.

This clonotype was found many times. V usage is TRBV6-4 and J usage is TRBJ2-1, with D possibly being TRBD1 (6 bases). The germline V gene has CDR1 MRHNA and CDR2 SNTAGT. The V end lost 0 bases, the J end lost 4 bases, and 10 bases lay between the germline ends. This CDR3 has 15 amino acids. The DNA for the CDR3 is TGTGCCAGCAGTGACTCGGCAGGGGATTACAATGAGCAGTTCTTC. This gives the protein CASSDSAGDYNEQFF.

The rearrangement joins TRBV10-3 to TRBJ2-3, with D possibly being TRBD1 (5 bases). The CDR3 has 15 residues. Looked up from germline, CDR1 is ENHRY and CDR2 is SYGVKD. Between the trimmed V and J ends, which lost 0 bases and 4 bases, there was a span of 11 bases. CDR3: CAISESGRAADTQYF. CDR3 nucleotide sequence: TGTGCCATCAGTGAGTCGGGCAGGGCGGCAGATACGCAGTATTTT.

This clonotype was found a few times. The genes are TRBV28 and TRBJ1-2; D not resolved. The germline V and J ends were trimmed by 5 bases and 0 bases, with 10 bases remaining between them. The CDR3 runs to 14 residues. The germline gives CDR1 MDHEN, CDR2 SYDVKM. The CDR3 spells CASSPPESNYGYTF. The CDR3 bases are TGTGCCAGCAGTCCCCCCGAGTCTAACTATGGCTACACCTTC.

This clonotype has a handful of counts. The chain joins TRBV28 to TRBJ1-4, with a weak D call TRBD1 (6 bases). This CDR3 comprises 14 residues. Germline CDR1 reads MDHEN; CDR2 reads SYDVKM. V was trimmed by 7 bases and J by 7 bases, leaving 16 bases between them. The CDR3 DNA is TGTGCCAGCAACCCGGGACAAGACGGTGAAAAACTGTTTTTT. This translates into CASNPGQDGEKLFF.

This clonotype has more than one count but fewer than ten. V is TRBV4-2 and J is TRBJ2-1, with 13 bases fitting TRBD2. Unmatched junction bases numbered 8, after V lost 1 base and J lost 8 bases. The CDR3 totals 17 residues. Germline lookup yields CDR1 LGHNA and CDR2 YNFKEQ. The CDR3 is CASSQGLAGGQPDEQFF. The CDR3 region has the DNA TGTGCCAGCAGCCAAGGACTAGCGGGAGGTCAGCCCGATGAGCAGTTCTTC.

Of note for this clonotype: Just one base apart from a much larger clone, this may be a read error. The CDR3 nucleotides are TGTGCCAGCAGTCCACCCGGCTTAAGGCAGTACTTC. Translation: CASSPPGLRQYF. The J gene is TRBJ2-5, the V gene TRBV28; unclear D gene. Trimming took off 5 bases at V and 11 bases at J, with 15 bases between the two ends. The CDR3 consists of 12 residues. Germline-derived CDR1 and CDR2 are MDHEN and SYDVKM.

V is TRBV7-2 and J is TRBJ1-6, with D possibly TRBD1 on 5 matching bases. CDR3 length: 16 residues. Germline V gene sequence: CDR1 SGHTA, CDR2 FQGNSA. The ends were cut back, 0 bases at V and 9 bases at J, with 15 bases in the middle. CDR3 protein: CASSLARVKAGSPLHF. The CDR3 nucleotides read TGTGCCAGCAGCTTAGCCAGGGTGAAGGCCGGTTCACCCCTCCACTTT.

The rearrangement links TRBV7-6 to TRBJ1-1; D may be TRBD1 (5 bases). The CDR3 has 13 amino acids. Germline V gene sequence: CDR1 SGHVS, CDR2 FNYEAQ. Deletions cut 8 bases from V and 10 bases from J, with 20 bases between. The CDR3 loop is CASLPREGTGAFF. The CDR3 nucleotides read TGTGCCAGCTTACCAAGGGAGGGGACGGGAGCTTTCTTT.

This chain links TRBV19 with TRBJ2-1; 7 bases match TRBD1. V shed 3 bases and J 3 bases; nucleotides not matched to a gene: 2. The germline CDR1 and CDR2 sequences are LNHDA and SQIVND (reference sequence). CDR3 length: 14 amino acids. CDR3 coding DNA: TGTGCCAGTAGTATTGGGACAGACTACAATGAGCAGTTCTTC. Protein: CASSIGTDYNEQFF.

The CDR3 loop is CASSLNLLLAGFSSGANVLTF. CDR3 nucleotide sequence: TGTGCCAGCAGCCTGAATCTATTACTAGCGGGATTTAGCTCTGGGGCCAACGTCCTGACTTTC. The J gene is TRBJ2-6, the V gene TRBV3-1; 10 bases match TRBD2. Germline V CDR1 and CDR2: LGHDT, YNNKEL (reference sequence). V gave up 4 bases and J gave up 0 bases; unmatched junction bases: 15. This CDR3 is built from 21 residues.

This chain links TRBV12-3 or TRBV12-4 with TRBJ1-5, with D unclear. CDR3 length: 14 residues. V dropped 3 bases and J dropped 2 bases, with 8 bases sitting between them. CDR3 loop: CASSLAEGNQPQHF. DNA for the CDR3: TGTGCCAGCAGTTTGGCGGAGGGCAATCAGCCCCAGCATTTT.

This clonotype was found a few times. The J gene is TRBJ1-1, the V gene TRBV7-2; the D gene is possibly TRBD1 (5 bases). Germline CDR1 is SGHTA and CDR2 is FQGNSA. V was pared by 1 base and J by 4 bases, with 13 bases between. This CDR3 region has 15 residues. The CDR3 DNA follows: TGTGCCAGCAGCTTAGGGTACTGGGGGAGCACTGAAGCTTTCTTT. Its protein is CASSLGYWGSTEAFF.

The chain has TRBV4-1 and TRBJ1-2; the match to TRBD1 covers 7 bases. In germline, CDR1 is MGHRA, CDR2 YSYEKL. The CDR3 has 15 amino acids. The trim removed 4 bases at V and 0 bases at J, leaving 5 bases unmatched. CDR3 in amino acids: CASSPGTASNYGYTF. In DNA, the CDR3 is TGCGCCAGCAGCCCCGGGACAGCCTCTAACTATGGCTACACCTTC.

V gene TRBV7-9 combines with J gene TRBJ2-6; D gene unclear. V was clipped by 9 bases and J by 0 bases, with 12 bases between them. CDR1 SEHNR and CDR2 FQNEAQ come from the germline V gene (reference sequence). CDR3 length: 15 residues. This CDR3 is CASGPSVSGANVLTF. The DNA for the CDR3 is TGTGCCAGTGGACCGTCCGTCTCTGGGGCCAACGTCCTGACTTTC.

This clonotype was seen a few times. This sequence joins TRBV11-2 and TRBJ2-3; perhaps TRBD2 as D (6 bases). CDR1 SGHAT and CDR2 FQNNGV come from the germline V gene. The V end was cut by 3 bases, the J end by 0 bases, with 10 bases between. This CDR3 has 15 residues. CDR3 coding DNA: TGTGCCAGCAGCTTCGGGGCGGGGAGCACAGATACGCAGTATTTT. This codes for CASSFGAGSTDTQYF. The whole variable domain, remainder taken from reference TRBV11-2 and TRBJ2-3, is EAGVAQSPRYKIIEKRQSVAFWCNPISGHATLYWYQQILGQGPKLLIQFQNNGVVDDSQLPKDRFSAERLKGVDSTLKIQPAKLEDSAVYLCASSFGAGSTDTQYFGPGTRLTVL.

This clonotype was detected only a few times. The chain's CDR3 is CASSLATRNTEAFF. For the CDR3, the DNA is TGCGCCAGCAGCCTCGCGACAAGGAACACTGAAGCTTTCTTT. This chain uses TRBV4-1 with TRBJ1-1; no clear D. The germline gives CDR1 MGHRA, CDR2 YSYEKL. CDR3 length: 14 amino acids. Trimming pared 4 bases from V and 1 base from J, leaving 10 bases between.

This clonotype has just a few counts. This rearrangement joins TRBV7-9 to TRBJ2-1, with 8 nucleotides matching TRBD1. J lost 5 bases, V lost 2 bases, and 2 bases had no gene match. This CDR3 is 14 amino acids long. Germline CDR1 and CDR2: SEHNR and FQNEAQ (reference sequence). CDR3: CASSLQGAHNEQFF. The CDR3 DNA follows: TGTGCCAGCAGCTTACAGGGGGCCCACAATGAGCAGTTCTTC.

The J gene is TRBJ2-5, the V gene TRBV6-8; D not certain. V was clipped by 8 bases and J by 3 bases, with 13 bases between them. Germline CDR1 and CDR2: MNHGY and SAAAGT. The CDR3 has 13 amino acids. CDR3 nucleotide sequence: TGTGCCAGCTTCGAGGCAGACAAAGAGACCCAGTACTTC. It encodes CASFEADKETQYF.

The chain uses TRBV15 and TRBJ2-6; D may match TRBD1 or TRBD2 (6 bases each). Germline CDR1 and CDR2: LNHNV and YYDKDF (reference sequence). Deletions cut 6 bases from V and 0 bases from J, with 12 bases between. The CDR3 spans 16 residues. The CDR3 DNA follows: TGTGCCACCAGAATAAAGGGGGGCTCTGGGGCCAACGTCCTGACTTTC. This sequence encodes CATRIKGGSGANVLTF.

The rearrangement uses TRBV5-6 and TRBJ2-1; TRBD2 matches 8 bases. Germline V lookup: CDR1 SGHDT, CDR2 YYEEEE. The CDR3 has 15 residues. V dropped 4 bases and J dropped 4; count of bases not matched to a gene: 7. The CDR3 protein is CASSPGGQGYNEQFF. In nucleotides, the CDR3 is TGTGCCAGCAGCCCGGGGGGGCAGGGTTACAATGAGCAGTTCTTC.

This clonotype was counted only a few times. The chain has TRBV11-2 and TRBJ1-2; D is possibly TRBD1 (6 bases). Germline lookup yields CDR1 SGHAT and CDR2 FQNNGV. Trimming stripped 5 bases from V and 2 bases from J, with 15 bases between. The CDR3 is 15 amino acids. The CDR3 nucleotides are TGTGCCAGCAGCCAACGTTTGGGGGGCAACTATGGCTACACCTTC. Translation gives CASSQRLGGNYGYTF.

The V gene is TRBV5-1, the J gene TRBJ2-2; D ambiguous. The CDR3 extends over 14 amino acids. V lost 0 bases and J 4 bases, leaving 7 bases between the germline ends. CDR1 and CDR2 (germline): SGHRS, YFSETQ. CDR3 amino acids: CASSLGMGTGELFF. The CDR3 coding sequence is TGCGCCAGCAGCTTGGGGATGGGCACCGGGGAGCTGTTTTTT.

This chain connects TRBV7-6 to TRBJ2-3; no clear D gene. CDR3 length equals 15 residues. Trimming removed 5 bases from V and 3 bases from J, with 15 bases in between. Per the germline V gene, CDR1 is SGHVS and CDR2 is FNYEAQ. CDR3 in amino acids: CASSPASRMTDTQYF. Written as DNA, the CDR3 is TGTGCCAGCAGCCCGGCTAGTAGAATGACAGATACGCAGTATTTT.